These 5 T cell receptor beta chains were sequenced from one sample in a study of cytotoxic CD8 clonotypes in ibrutinib-treated CLL. TCRdb's table, derived via immunoSEQ multiplex PCR, lists solely in-frame clones and lacks some. The table records 50,000 or so clones, around four fifths of them present only once. The material was PBMCs, obtained after 24 months of ibrutinib treatment. These receptors were obtained from a human donor with chronic lymphocytic leukemia.

The V call is TRBV7-3, the J call TRBJ2-5; possibly TRBD2 for D (5 bases). CDR1 SGHTA and CDR2 FQGTGA come from the germline V gene. The V gene lost 3 bases and the J gene lost 4 bases, with 9 bases spanning the gap. The CDR3 loop spans 13 amino acids. CDR3 nucleotides: TGTGCCAGCAGCTTCGTCGGAGGAGAGACCCAGTACTTC. Residues: CASSFVGGETQYF.

The chain joins TRBV25-1 to TRBJ2-1, with no clear D. The germline gives CDR1 MGHDK, CDR2 SYGVNS. This CDR3 comprises 13 residues. V lost 3 bases and J lost 6, with 9 bases in between. Written as DNA, the CDR3 is TGTGCCAGCAGTGATTTGGGCTTCAATGAGCAGTTCTTC. It specifies CASSDLGFNEQFF.

This rearrangement joins TRBV7-3 to TRBJ2-3; 9 bases map to TRBD2. CDR1 and CDR2 (germline): SGHTA, FQGTGA. CDR3 length: 17 residues. The J segment lost 6 bases and the V segment lost 2 bases, leaving 12 bases of the junction unmatched. The CDR3 loop is CASSLEASGAPWDTQYF. The CDR3 nucleotides read TGTGCCAGCAGCTTAGAGGCTAGCGGGGCCCCATGGGATACGCAGTATTTT. Combining the CDR3 with reference TRBV7-3 and TRBJ2-3 gives the whole variable domain GAGVSQTPSNKVTEKGKYVELRCDPISGHTALYWYRQSLGQGPEFLIYFQGTGAADDSGLPNDRFFAVRPEGSVSTLKIQRTERGDSAVYLCASSLEASGAPWDTQYFGPGTRLTVL.

The V call is TRBV9, the J call TRBJ1-3; unclear D gene. V was trimmed by 4 bases and J by 0 bases, leaving 8 bases between them. The CDR3 contains 14 residues. Germline CDR1 reads SGDLS; CDR2 reads YYNGEE. CDR3 residues: CASSRSISGNTIYF. CDR3 DNA: TGTGCCAGCAGCCGTAGTATCTCTGGAAACACCATATATTTT.

In its sample, this clone was seen once. The chain uses TRBV7-2 and TRBJ2-1, with a tentative D call TRBD1 (6 bases). CDR1 and CDR2 (germline): SGHTA, FQGNSA. The CDR3 extends over 15 amino acids. The ends were cut back, 4 bases at V and 4 bases at J, with 14 bases in the middle. The CDR3 spells CASSSQEGQYNEQFF. The DNA of the CDR3 is TGTGCCAGCAGCTCACAGGAAGGACAGTACAATGAGCAGTTCTTC.